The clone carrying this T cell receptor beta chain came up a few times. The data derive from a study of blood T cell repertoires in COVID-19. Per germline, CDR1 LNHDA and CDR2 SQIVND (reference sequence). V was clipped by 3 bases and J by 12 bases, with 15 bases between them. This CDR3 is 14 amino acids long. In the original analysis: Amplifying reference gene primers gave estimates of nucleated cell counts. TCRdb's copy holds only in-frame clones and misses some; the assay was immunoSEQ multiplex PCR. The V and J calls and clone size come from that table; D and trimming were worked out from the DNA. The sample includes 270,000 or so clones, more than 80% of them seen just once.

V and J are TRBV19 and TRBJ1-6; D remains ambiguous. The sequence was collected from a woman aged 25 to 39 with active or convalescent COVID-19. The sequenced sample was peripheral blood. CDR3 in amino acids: CASSIDREIVPLHF. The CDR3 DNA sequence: TGTGCCAGTAGTATCGACCGGGAAATAGTACCCCTCCACTTT.